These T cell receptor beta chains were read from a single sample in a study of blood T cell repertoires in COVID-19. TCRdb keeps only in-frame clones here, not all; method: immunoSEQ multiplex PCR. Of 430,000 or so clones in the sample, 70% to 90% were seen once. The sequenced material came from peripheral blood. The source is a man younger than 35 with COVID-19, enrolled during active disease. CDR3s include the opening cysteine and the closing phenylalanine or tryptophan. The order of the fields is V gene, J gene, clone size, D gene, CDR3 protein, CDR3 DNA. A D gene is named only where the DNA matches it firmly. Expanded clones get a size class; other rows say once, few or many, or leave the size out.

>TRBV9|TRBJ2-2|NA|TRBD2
CASSPLAGDTGELFF
TGTGCCAGCAGCCCTCTAGCGGGGGACACCGGGGAGCTGTTTTTT
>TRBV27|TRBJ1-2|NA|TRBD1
CASTRQGLNYGYTF
TGTGCCAGCACGAGACAGGGATTAAACTATGGCTACACCTTC
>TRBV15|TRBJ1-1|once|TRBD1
CATSRGDRVDTEAFF
TGTGCCACCAGCAGAGGGGACAGGGTCGATACTGAAGCTTTCTTT
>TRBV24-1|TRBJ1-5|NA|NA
CATSPGGSNQPQHF
TGTGCCACCAGTCCCGGGGGTAGCAATCAGCCCCAGCATTTT
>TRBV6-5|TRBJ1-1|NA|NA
CASSYSERTEAFF
TGTGCCAGCAGTTACTCGGAGCGCACTGAAGCTTTCTTT
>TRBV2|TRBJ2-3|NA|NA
CASAWDSEADTQYF
TGTGCCAGCGCCTGGGACTCCGAAGCAGATACGCAGTATTTT
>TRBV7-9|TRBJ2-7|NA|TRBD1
CASSLPRGEQYF
TGTGCCAGCAGCCTCCCCAGGGGGGAGCAGTACTTC
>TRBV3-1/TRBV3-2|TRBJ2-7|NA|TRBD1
CASSQGQYVSYEQYF
TGTGCCAGCAGCCAGGGACAGTATGTATCCTACGAGCAGTACTTC
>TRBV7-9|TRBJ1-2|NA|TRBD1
CASSRETGYGYTF
TGTGCCAGCAGCCGTGAGACAGGGTATGGCTACACCTTC
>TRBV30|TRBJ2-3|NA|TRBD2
CAWRGLASGDTQYF
TGTGCCTGGAGGGGACTAGCATCGGGAGATACGCAGTATTTT
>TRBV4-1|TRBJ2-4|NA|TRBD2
CASSQKTTSGRDKNIQYF
TGCGCCAGCAGCCAGAAAACGACTAGCGGGAGGGACAAAAACATTCAGTACTTC
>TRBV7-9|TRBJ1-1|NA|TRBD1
CASSLLDRRKTEAFF
TGTGCCAGCAGCCTACTGGACAGGAGAAAAACTGAAGCTTTCTTT
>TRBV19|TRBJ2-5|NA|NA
CASRTAVGETQYF
TGTGCCAGTAGGACCGCGGTCGGGGAGACCCAGTACTTC
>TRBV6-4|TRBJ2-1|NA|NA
CASRQMGLSSYNEQFF
TGTGCCAGCAGACAAATGGGCCTGAGCTCCTACAATGAGCAGTTCTTC
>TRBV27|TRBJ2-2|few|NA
CASSLHRGNTGELFF
TGTGCCAGCAGTCTACACCGAGGGAACACCGGGGAGCTGTTTTTT
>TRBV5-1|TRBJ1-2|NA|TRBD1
CASSLGTDGGYTF
TGCGCCAGCAGCCTTGGGACAGATGGAGGCTACACCTTC
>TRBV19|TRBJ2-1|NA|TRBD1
CASRIGGQDEQFF
TGTGCCAGTAGAATAGGGGGACAGGATGAGCAGTTCTTC
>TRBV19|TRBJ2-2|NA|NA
CAIRGWGTGELFF
TGTGCCATCCGGGGTTGGGGCACCGGGGAGCTGTTTTTT
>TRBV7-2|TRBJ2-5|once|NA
CASSPPTGTTGPQYF
TGTGCCAGCAGCCCTCCGACCGGGACAACCGGCCCCCAGTACTTC
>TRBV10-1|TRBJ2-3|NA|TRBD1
CASSEPGGMEDTQYF
TGCGCCAGCAGTGAGCCAGGGGGCATGGAAGATACGCAGTATTTT
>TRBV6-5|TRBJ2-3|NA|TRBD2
CASRLTGGSTDTQYF
TGTGCCAGCAGGCTCACGGGGGGGAGCACAGATACGCAGTATTTT
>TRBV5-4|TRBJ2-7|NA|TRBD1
CASSPTGDYEQYF
TGTGCCAGCAGCCCTACAGGGGACTACGAGCAGTACTTC
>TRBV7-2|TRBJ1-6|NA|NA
CASSRSGDFYNSPLHF
TGTGCCAGCAGTCGGAGTGGGGACTTCTATAATTCACCCCTCCACTTT
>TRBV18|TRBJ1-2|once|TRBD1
CASSPRTGGVDYGYTF
TGTGCCAGCTCACCAAGAACAGGGGGAGTTGACTATGGCTACACCTTC
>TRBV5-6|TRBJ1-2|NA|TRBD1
CASSATTGANGANYGYTF
TGTGCCAGCAGCGCAACTACAGGGGCCAACGGAGCTAACTATGGCTACACCTTC
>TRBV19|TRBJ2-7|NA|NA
CASSITPGFGDEQYF
TGTGCCAGTAGTATAACACCGGGATTCGGGGACGAGCAGTACTTC
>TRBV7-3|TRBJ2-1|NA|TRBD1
CASSLTPGQGIEQFF
TGTGCCAGCAGCTTAACCCCGGGACAGGGGATTGAGCAGTTCTTC
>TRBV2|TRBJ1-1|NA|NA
CASSVRGNTEAFF
TGTGCCAGCAGTGTAAGGGGGAACACTGAAGCTTTCTTT
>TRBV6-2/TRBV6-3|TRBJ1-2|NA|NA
CASSSNGYGYTF
TGTGCCAGCAGTTCCAACGGCTATGGCTACACCTTC
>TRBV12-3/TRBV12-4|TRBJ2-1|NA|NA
CASSLREYNEQFF
TGTGCCAGCAGTTTACGGGAATACAATGAGCAGTTCTTC
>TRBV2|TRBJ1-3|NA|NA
CASSVTRSGNTIYF
TGTGCCAGCAGTGTAACGAGGTCTGGAAACACCATATATTTT
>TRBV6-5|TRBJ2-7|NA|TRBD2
CASSLLLMGGYEQYF
TGTGCCAGCAGCCTCCTTCTAATGGGAGGGTACGAGCAGTACTTC
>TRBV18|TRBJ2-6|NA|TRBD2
CASSQGLAVYSGANVLTF
TGTGCCAGCTCACAGGGACTAGCGGTTTACTCTGGGGCCAACGTCCTGACTTTC
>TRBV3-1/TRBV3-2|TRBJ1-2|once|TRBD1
CASSSNRGFDYGYTF
TGTGCCAGCAGCTCTAACAGGGGTTTTGACTATGGCTACACCTTC
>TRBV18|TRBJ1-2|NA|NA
CASSREGRGDGYTF
TGTGCCAGCTCCCGGGAAGGCAGGGGTGATGGCTACACCTTC
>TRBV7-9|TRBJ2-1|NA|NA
CASSLGPLTEQFF
TGTGCCAGCAGCTTAGGCCCACTCACTGAGCAGTTCTTC
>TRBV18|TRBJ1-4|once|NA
CASSRGQSEKLFF
TGTGCCAGCTCCCGTGGACAGTCGGAAAAACTGTTTTTT
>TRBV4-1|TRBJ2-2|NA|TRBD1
CASSQDMGQGIGELFF
TGCGCCAGCAGCCAAGATATGGGACAGGGTATCGGGGAGCTGTTTTTT
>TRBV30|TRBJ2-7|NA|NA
CAWSFGAGPYEQYF
TGTGCCTGGAGTTTTGGAGCGGGTCCTTACGAGCAGTACTTC
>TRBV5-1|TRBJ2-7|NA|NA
CASSRGLMQAGGNEQYF
TGCGCCAGCAGCCGGGGACTTATGCAGGCCGGCGGTAACGAGCAGTACTTC
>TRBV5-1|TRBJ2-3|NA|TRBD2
CASSFGTTDTDTQYF
TGCGCCAGCAGCTTCGGGACTACCGACACAGATACGCAGTATTTT
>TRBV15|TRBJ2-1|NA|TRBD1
CATSRDNDRAVNEQFF
TGTGCCACCAGCAGAGATAATGACAGGGCCGTCAATGAGCAGTTCTTC
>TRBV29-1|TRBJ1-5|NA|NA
CSVVPMGGGDQPQHF
TGCAGCGTTGTTCCCATGGGAGGGGGGGATCAGCCCCAGCATTTT
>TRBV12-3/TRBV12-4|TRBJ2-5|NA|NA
CASSLGRRETQYF
TGTGCCAGCAGTTTGGGGCGCCGGGAGACCCAGTACTTC
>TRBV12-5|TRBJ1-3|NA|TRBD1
CASGDTSRGYSGNTIYF
TGTGCTAGTGGCGATACGTCCAGGGGGTACTCTGGAAACACCATATATTTT
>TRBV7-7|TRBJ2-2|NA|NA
CASSLAETANTGELFF
TGTGCTAGCAGCTTAGCGGAGACAGCGAACACCGGGGAGCTGTTTTTT
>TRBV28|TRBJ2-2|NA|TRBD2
CASSSTSGGRRPLFF
TGTGCCAGCAGTTCGACTAGCGGGGGGCGTCGTCCTTTGTTTTTT